Following are 6 T cell receptor beta chains from one sample sequenced in a study of cytomegalovirus exposure and HLA in healthy donors. Vbeta (60) and Jbeta (13) primers were used in the PCR. Repertoires were generated with immunoSEQ multiplex PCR, while TCRdb's copy carries only in-frame clones and drops some. The table lists roughly 120,000 clones, 75% to 85% of them singletons, with around 4.5% in the top ten. The sample comprised PBMCs. The origin of the receptors is a man aged 25 to 40 in good health and CMV-seropositive.

The V call is TRBV19, the J call TRBJ2-1, with D possibly TRBD2 on 5 matching bases. Trimming shortened V by 3 bases and J by 7 bases, and 16 bases separated the two germline ends. Germline CDR1 and CDR2: LNHDA and SQIVND (reference sequence). The CDR3 spans 15 residues. The CDR3 loop reads CASSILSTRGNEQFF. In nucleotides, the CDR3 is TGTGCCAGTAGTATCTTGTCAACCCGGGGTAATGAGCAGTTCTTC.

This chain joins TRBV10-3 and TRBJ1-4, with D uncertain. Germline CDR1 ENHRY, CDR2 SYGVKD. The CDR3 loop spans 13 amino acids. Trimming took 4 bases from V and 3 from J, leaving 6 bases between them. CDR3 nucleotide sequence: TGTGCCATCAGTGGCGGGGCTAATGAAAAACTGTTTTTT. It yields the protein CAISGGANEKLFF.

This chain links TRBV7-6 with TRBJ2-2; 7 nucleotides align to TRBD2. Germline values: CDR1 SGHVS, CDR2 FNYEAQ. The J segment lost 9 bases and the V segment lost 5 bases, leaving 6 bases of the junction unmatched. CDR3 length: 13 residues. The CDR3 loop reads CASSPGGLRELFF. The CDR3 DNA is TGTGCCAGCAGCCCGGGGGGACTTCGGGAGCTGTTTTTT.

The CDR3 nucleotides read TGTGCCAGCAGCCGACACAGGGGTGATACGCAGTATTTT. Translation: CASSRHRGDTQYF. The V and J genes are TRBV7-3 and TRBJ2-3; 7 nucleotides line up with TRBD1. The CDR3 covers 13 residues. The germline gives CDR1 SGHTA, CDR2 FQGTGA. The J segment lost 6 bases and the V segment lost 5 bases, leaving 5 bases of the junction unmatched.

The rearrangement links TRBV7-2 to TRBJ1-2; D might be TRBD1 (5 bases). The CDR3 is made up of 14 amino acids. Between the trimmed V and J ends, which lost 7 bases and 4 bases, there was a span of 16 bases. The germline V gene encodes CDR1 SGHTA and CDR2 FQGNSA. DNA of the CDR3: TGTGCCAGCAAGGTCAGACAGAACCTCTATGGCTACACCTTC. Translation: CASKVRQNLYGYTF.

The rearrangement links TRBV7-6 to TRBJ2-1; 7 bases are shared with TRBD2. CDR3 length: 20 residues. Germline CDR1 SGHVS, CDR2 FNYEAQ. J gave up 5 bases and V 5 bases, and 24 bases lay outside the gene matches. Here the CDR3 DNA reads TGTGCCAGCAGCCGGTTGGTTGGCGGGAGCCTCATCGGGTCCGACAATGAGCAGTTCTTC. Protein product: CASSRLVGGSLIGSDNEQFF.